This section outlines one TCR beta chain sequence together with its context. Its target is unknown. These data originate in a study of cytomegalovirus exposure and HLA in healthy donors. Both 60 Vbeta primers and 13 Jbeta primers went into the PCR. Profiling relied on immunoSEQ multiplex PCR, and the TCRdb table lists in-frame clones only, not all of them. The sample has around 100,000 clones, 70% seen once; the top ten hold approximately 9.4%. The CDR3 sequence is 19 residues long. Per germline, CDR1 SGHNT and CDR2 YYREEE (reference sequence). V was pared by 2 bases and J by 5 bases, with 16 bases of the junction left unmatched. Study findings and constraints: The authors enumerated under 200 TCR beta chains as linked to cytomegalovirus.

This TCR derives from a man aged 30 to 45 in good health and CMV-seropositive. This chain uses TRBV5-4 with TRBJ2-5; 12 bases map to TRBD2. The specimen was PBMCs. CDR3 loop: CASSFTPWTSGAFEETQYF. The CDR3 nucleotides are TGTGCCAGCAGCTTTACCCCCTGGACTAGCGGGGCTTTTGAGGAGACCCAGTACTTC.